The clone carrying this T cell receptor (beta chain) was seen only a few times. What it recognizes is unknown. The second PCR ran about 6 to 11 cycles with a sample-barcoded 5' primer and J-beta primers. TCRdb recomputed calls from the 5' RACE reads with MiXCR, one row per CDR3 protein. The sample shows fewer than 900,000 distinct CDR3 sequences, about 36% of them seen only once. The entry originates in a study of blood T cells in healthy people across ages. Study-wide findings and caveats: Because donor CMV status was unknown, expanded clonotype changes were possibly confounded.

Germline CDR1 reads SGHTA; CDR2 reads FQGNSA. Trimming at V came to 7 bases and at J to 2 bases, leaving 6 bases not matched to a gene. The length of the CDR3 is 14 residues. V gene TRBV7-2 combines with J gene TRBJ2-3, with 7 nucleotides matching TRBD1. This receptor was identified in a man aged 18-30 years in good health. The sequenced material came from blood. The CDR3 sequence is CASTTGQVTDTQYF. The CDR3 region has the DNA TGTGCCAGCACCACTGGACAGGTCACAGATACGCAGTATTTT.